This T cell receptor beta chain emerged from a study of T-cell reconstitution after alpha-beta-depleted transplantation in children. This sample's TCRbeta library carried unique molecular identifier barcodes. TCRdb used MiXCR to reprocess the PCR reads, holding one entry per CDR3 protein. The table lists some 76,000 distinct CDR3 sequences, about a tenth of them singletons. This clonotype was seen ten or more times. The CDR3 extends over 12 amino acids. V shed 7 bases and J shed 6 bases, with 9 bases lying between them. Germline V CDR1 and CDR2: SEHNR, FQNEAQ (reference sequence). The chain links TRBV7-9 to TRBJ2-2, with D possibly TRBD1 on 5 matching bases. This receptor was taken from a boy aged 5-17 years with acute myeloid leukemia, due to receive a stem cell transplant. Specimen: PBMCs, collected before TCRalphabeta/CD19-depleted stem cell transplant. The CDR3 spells CASIRVPGELFF. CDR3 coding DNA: TGTGCCAGCATCAGGGTACCCGGGGAGCTGTTTTTT.